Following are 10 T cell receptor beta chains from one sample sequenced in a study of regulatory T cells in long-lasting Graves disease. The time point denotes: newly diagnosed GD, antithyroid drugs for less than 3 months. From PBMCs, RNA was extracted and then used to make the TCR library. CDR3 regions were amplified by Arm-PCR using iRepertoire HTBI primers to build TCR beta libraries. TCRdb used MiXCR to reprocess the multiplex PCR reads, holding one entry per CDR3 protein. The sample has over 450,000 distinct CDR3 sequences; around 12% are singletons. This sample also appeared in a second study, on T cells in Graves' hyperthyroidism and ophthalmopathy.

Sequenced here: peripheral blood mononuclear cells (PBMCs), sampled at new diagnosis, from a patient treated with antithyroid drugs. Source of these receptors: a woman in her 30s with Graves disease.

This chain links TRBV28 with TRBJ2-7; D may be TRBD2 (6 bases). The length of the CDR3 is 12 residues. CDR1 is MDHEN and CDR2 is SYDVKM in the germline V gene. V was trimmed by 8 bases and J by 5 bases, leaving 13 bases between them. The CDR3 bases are TGTGCCAGCGGTGTGGGGAGGAACGAGCAGTACTTC. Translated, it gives CASGVGRNEQYF. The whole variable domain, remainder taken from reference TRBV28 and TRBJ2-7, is DVKVTQSSRYLVKRTGEKVFLECVQDMDHENMFWYRQDPGLGLRLIYFSYDVKMKEKGDIPEGYSVSREKKERFSLILESASTNQTSMYLCASGVGRNEQYFGPGTRLTVT.

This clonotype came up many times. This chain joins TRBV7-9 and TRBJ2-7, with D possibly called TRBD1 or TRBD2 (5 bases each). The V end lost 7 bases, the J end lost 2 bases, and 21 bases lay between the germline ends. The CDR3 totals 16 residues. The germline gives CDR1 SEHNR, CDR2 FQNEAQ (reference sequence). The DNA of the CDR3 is TGTGCCAGCACACCTCCGGGACCAGTCCGGACCTACGAGCAGTACTTC. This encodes CASTPPGPVRTYEQYF.

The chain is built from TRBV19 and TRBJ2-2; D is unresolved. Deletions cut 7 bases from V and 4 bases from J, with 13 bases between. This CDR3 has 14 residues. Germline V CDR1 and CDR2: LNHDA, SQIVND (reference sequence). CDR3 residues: CASTPALATGELFF. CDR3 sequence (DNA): TGTGCCAGTACCCCCGCCTTGGCCACCGGGGAGCTGTTTTTT.

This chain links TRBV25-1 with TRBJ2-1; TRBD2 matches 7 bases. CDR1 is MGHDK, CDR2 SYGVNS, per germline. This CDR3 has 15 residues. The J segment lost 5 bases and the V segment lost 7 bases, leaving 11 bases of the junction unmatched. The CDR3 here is CASTSGPSGDNEQFF. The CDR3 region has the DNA TGTGCCAGCACCTCAGGCCCTAGCGGAGACAATGAGCAGTTCTTC.

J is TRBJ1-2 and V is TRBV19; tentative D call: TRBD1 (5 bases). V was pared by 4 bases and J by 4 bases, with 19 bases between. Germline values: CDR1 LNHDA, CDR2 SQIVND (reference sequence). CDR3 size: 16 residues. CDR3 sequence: CASSTKRGQGLYGYTF. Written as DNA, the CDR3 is TGTGCCAGTAGTACCAAAAGGGGCCAGGGCCTCTATGGCTACACCTTC.

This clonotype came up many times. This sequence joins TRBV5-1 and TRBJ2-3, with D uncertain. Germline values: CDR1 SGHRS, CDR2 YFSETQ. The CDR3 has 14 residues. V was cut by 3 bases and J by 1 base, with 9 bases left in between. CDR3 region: CASSYADGTDTQYF. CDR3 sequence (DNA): TGCGCCAGCAGCTACGCGGACGGCACAGATACGCAGTATTTT.

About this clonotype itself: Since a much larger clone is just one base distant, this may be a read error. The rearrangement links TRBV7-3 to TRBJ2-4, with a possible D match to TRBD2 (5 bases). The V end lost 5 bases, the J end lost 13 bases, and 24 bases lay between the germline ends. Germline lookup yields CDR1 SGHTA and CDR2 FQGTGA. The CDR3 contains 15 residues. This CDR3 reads CASSPLGGSYNEQYF. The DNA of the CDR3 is TGTGCCAGCAGCCCCCTCGGAGGTAGCTACAATGAGCAGTACTTC. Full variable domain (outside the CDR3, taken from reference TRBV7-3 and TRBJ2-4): GAGVSQTPSNKVTEKGKYVELRCDPISGHTALYWYRQSLGQGPEFLIYFQGTGAADDSGLPNDRFFAVRPEGSVSTLKIQRTERGDSAVYLCASSPLGGSYNEQYFGAGTRLSVL.

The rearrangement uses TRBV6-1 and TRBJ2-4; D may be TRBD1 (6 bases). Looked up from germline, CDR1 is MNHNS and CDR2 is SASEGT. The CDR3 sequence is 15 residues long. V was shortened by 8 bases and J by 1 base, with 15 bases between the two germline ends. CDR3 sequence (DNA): TGTGCCAGCGGAAATAACCAGGGGGCCAAAAACATTCAGTACTTC. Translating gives CASGNNQGAKNIQYF.

Written as DNA, the CDR3 is TGTGCCAGCAGTTACCGAGGGACCGACAAAAACATTCAGTACTTC. Its translation: CASSYRGTDKNIQYF. The chain combines TRBV6-2 or TRBV6-3 with TRBJ2-4; D might be TRBD1 or TRBD2, each matching 5 bases. Germline loops: CDR1 MNHEY, CDR2 SVGEGT. V was cut by 2 bases and J by 3 bases, with 11 bases left in between. The CDR3 spans 15 residues.

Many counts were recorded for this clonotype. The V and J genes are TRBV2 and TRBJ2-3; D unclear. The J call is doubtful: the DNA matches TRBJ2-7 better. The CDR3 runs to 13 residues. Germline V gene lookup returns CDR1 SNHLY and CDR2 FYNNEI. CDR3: CASRASSSYEQYF. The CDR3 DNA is TGTGCCAGCCGGGCCTCGAGCTCCTACGAGCAGTACTTC.